This entry describes one TCR beta chain. The antigen remains unidentified. A much larger clone is a single base away; this may be a read error. According to the study, TCR beta libraries were built with iRepertoire HTBI primers and CDR3-region Arm-PCR. One entry per CDR3 protein, called by TCRdb with MiXCR from the multiplex PCR reads. The sample includes 200,000 to 300,000 distinct CDR3 sequences, 20% to 25% of them seen just once. Time point noted: newly diagnosed GD, antithyroid drugs for less than 3 months. After RNA was extracted from PBMCs, the TCR library was made from it. Patients were from an endocrinology department in Xi'an, China. The record originates from a study of regulatory T cells in long-lasting Graves disease. Study-level results: It was in persistent disease that TRBV28, TRBJ1-2 and TRBJ2-5 were favored.

This CDR3 is built from 13 residues. Per the germline V gene, CDR1 is SGHTA and CDR2 is FQGTGA. Trimming left V 5 bases short and J 4 bases short, with 10 bases between. The sequenced sample was peripheral blood mononuclear cells (PBMCs), obtained at new diagnosis, from a patient treated with antithyroid drugs. The gene calls are TRBV7-3 and TRBJ2-3; unclear D gene. The TCR comes from a female donor with Graves disease. The CDR3 loop reads CASSIDFSDTQYF. CDR3 nucleotides: TGTGCCAGCAGCATAGATTTTTCAGATACGCAGTATTTT.